Presented here are 13 T cell receptor beta chains from one specimen sequenced in a study of glioma-infiltrating T cells. TCR alpha and beta CDR3 regions were amplified from RNA using iRepertoire nested multiplex PCR. MiXCR, applied by TCRdb to the multiplex PCR reads, yields one record per CDR3 protein. In the table there are approximately 100,000 distinct CDR3 sequences, around a quarter of which are singletons. The sample was glioma tissue, nonneoplastic brain tissue, or PBMCs (not recorded which). The receptors here all came from a human donor with low-grade glioma or glioblastoma, undergoing nonglioma brain surgery, or in good health (not recorded which).

This clonotype was observed at least ten times. The gene calls are TRBV28 and TRBJ2-1; TRBD2 agrees at 11 bases. The CDR3 runs 18 residues. Trimming cost V 5 bases and J 5 bases; bases outside gene matches: 14. Germline values: CDR1 MDHEN, CDR2 SYDVKM. For the CDR3, the DNA is TGTGCCAGCAGTCCTAGCGGGAGGTTCGGTGGACGCGACAATGAGCAGTTCTTC. As protein: CASSPSGRFGGRDNEQFF.

To note about this clonotype: With a much larger clone just one base away, this may be a read error. The gene calls are TRBV7-2 and TRBJ2-6; D remains ambiguous. Trimming took 8 bases from V and 4 from J, leaving 9 bases between them. The CDR3 consists of 13 residues. Looked up from germline, CDR1 is SGHTA and CDR2 is FQGNSA. CDR3 amino acids: CASPNSGANVLTF. DNA of the CDR3: TGTGCCAGCCCGAACTCCGGGGCCAACGTCCTGACTTTC.

This clonotype was seen ten or more times. The genes are TRBV29-1 and TRBJ2-1; TRBD1 aligns across 9 bases. The CDR3 covers 14 residues. Trimming cost V 6 bases and J 6 bases; bases outside gene matches: 9. From germline, CDR1 is SQVTM and CDR2 ANQGSEA. This chain's CDR3 is CSVEPGQGLNEQFF. The CDR3 DNA sequence: TGCAGCGTGGAACCGGGACAGGGACTCAATGAGCAGTTCTTC.

A few counts support this clonotype. The chain carries TRBV3-1 and TRBJ2-1; D might be TRBD2 (5 bases). The CDR3 is 15 residues long. Trimming pared 0 bases from V and 12 bases from J, leaving 18 bases between. Germline-derived CDR1 and CDR2 are LGHDT and YNNKEL (reference sequence). The CDR3, as DNA: TGTGCCAGCAGCCAAGATATAACCTTTGGAGGAGGGCAGTTCTTC. Translation: CASSQDITFGGGQFF.

This clonotype was observed at least ten times. The chain couples TRBV7-9 to TRBJ1-2; D not resolved. V lost 4 bases and J 0 bases, leaving 9 bases between the germline ends. CDR3 length: 14 amino acids. The germline CDR1 and CDR2 sequences are SEHNR and FQNEAQ (reference sequence). The CDR3 bases are TGTGCCAGCAGCTATACGGCGGCTAACTATGGCTACACCTTC. Protein sequence: CASSYTAANYGYTF.

This clonotype has just a few counts. A much larger clone lies one base from this, so it may be a read error. The chain joins TRBV29-1 to TRBJ1-1, with 8 positions matching TRBD1. CDR3 size: 12 residues. V gave up 5 bases and J gave up 10 bases; unmatched junction bases: 9. CDR1 is SQVTM, CDR2 ANQGSEA, per germline. The CDR3 sequence is CSVLTTGGGAFF. DNA for the CDR3: TGCAGCGTTTTAACTACAGGGGGTGGAGCTTTCTTT.

This clonotype was observed once. Given the absence of the conserved phenylalanine or tryptophan at the CDR3 end, a read error is likely. The CDR3 protein is CALAVNEDTQYC. The CDR3 region has the DNA TGTGCGCTAGCGGTGAATGAAGATACCCAGTACTGC. The genes are TRBV6-2 or TRBV6-3 and TRBJ2-5; 7 positions match TRBD2. The length of the CDR3 is 12 residues. Germline CDR1 MNHEY, CDR2 SVGEGT.

In its sample, this clonotype was seen many times. The chain joins TRBV6-1 to TRBJ1-1; TRBD1 matches 7 bases. The CDR3 covers 11 residues. The J segment lost 7 bases and the V segment lost 5 bases, leaving 1 base of the junction unmatched. CDR1 is MNHNS and CDR2 is SASEGT in the germline V gene. The CDR3 DNA reads TGTGCCAGCAGTCGACAGGGTGAAGCTTTCTTT. Amino acids: CASSRQGEAFF.

The J gene is TRBJ2-7, the V gene TRBV10-2; the match to TRBD2 covers 7 bases. Germline V gene data show CDR1 as WSHSY and CDR2 as SAAADI. This CDR3 contains 13 residues. Unmatched junction bases numbered 7, after V lost 4 bases and J lost 7 bases. This chain's CDR3 is CASSVAGVEEQYF. CDR3 coding DNA: TGCGCCAGCAGTGTTGCGGGAGTTGAAGAGCAGTACTTC.

There are many counts of this clonotype. The chain links TRBV10-1 to TRBJ2-5, with D tentatively TRBD2 (5 bases). Germline V gene data show CDR1 as WNHNN and CDR2 as SYGVQD (reference sequence). V was pared by 1 base and J by 2 bases, with 11 bases between. CDR3 length equals 15 residues. CDR3 in amino acids: CASSEFIGEQETQYF. In nucleotides, the CDR3 is TGCGCCAGCAGTGAGTTTATCGGGGAACAAGAGACCCAGTACTTC.

This clonotype was counted ten times or more. The chain has TRBV20-1 and TRBJ1-1; the D is unclear. From germline, CDR1 is DFQATT and CDR2 SNEGSKA (reference sequence). The length of the CDR3 is 12 residues. V was cut by 2 bases and J by 1 base, with 5 bases left in between. CDR3 sequence (DNA): TGCAGTGCTAGACAGTCGAACACTGAAGCTTTCTTT. Translated: CSARQSNTEAFF.

There are a few counts of this clonotype. Here the CDR3 reads CSAGQGSYNEQFF. The CDR3, as DNA: TGCAGCGCTGGACAGGGGTCCTACAATGAGCAGTTCTTC. The rearrangement uses TRBV29-1 and TRBJ2-1; TRBD1 aligns across 9 bases. The germline CDR1 and CDR2 sequences are SQVTM and ANQGSEA. The CDR3 totals 13 residues. Trimming cost V 7 bases and J 1 base; bases outside gene matches: 2.

This clonotype was found many times. V usage is TRBV28 and J usage is TRBJ1-5; TRBD1 agrees at 9 bases. Germline V gives CDR1 MDHEN, CDR2 SYDVKM. The CDR3 is 14 amino acids. Trimming removed 6 bases from V and 4 bases from J; junction bases left unmatched: 4. The CDR3 sequence: CASRDDRGNQPQHF. Here the CDR3 DNA reads TGTGCCAGCAGGGACGACAGGGGGAATCAGCCCCAGCATTTT.